This T cell receptor beta chain was sequenced for a study of T cells after yellow fever vaccination. On the study more broadly: SMART-Seq v4 Ultra Low Input served to prepare low-cell-number fractions.

Trimming stripped 6 bases from V and 5 bases from J, with 17 bases between. The germline V gene has CDR1 MNHEY and CDR2 SVGEGT. This CDR3 region has 14 residues. With regard to this clonotype: Its cognate antigen is unknown.

Study results and caveats: Subsequent booster samples again held most clones from primary vaccination (96% CD4, nearly 90% CD8).

TCRdb reprocessed the 5' RACE reads with MiXCR, giving one entry per CDR3 protein. This sample has about 120,000 distinct CDR3 sequences, with approximately 9% found just once. The V and J genes are TRBV6-2 or TRBV6-3 and TRBJ2-7, with TRBD1 as a possible D gene (5 bases). The sequence came from a man between 18 and 35 years old who received the YFV17D yellow fever vaccine. The material was CD8+ T cells sorted from PBMCs, obtained on the day of the yellow fever booster vaccination. For the CDR3, the DNA is TGTGCCAGCAGCTACAACGGACAATCACACGAGCAGTACTTC. Protein product: CASSYNGQSHEQYF.